The 14 T cell receptor beta chains below all came from one sample that was sequenced in a study of cytomegalovirus exposure and HLA in healthy donors. Clones were read by immunoSEQ multiplex PCR, and TCRdb kept only the in-frame ones, dropping some. The table lists 140,000 or so clones, roughly 90% of them singletons. Material for sequencing was PBMCs. All receptors come from a man in his late teens or twenties in good health and CMV-seronegative.

This chain connects TRBV6-4 to TRBJ2-1, with TRBD1 as a possible D gene (6 bases). The V and J ends lost 2 bases and 3 bases respectively, with 14 bases between them. The CDR3 extends over 16 amino acids. CDR1 is MRHNA and CDR2 is SNTAGT in the germline V gene. The CDR3 spells CASSDGGGLGYNEQFF. CDR3 in DNA: TGTGCCAGCAGTGACGGGGGCGGACTTGGCTACAATGAGCAGTTCTTC.

V is TRBV18 and J is TRBJ1-3; D is possibly TRBD1 (5 bases). Per the germline V gene, CDR1 is KGHSH and CDR2 is LQKENI. The CDR3 runs to 17 residues. V was shortened by 3 bases and J by 0 bases, with 15 bases between the two germline ends. CDR3 loop: CASSPRGTPGSGNTIYF. The CDR3 nucleotides are TGTGCCAGCTCACCGCGCGGGACCCCCGGCTCTGGAAACACCATATATTTT.

The V call is TRBV6-5, the J call TRBJ2-3, with 10 positions matching TRBD2. V gave up 6 bases and J gave up 4 bases; unmatched junction bases: 4. The CDR3 is 14 amino acids. Per the germline V gene, CDR1 is MNHEY and CDR2 is SVGAGI. The CDR3 here is CASSLGLAADTQYF. The CDR3 region has the DNA TGTGCCAGCAGCCTCGGACTAGCGGCAGATACGCAGTATTTT.

V and J are TRBV5-1 and TRBJ2-1; 10 nucleotides match TRBD2. J lost 8 bases, V lost 0 bases, and 5 bases had no gene match. CDR3 length equals 15 residues. Germline V lookup: CDR1 SGHRS, CDR2 YFSETQ. The CDR3 DNA sequence: TGCGCCAGCAGCTTGGTAGCGGGAGGACGCTATGAGCAGTTCTTC. Residues: CASSLVAGGRYEQFF.

This clone has a single count. V gene TRBV5-5 combines with J gene TRBJ1-4; 11 bases agree with TRBD1. The CDR3 loop spans 18 amino acids. V was pared by 4 bases and J by 5 bases, with 13 bases of the junction left unmatched. Germline CDR1 and CDR2: SGHKS and YYEKEE (reference sequence). CDR3: CASSGVGQGVLKNEKLFF. CDR3 bases: TGTGCCAGCAGCGGCGTGGGACAGGGGGTTCTTAAGAATGAAAAACTGTTTTTT.

The chain combines TRBV30 with TRBJ2-3; perhaps TRBD1 as D (5 bases). V shed 3 bases and J shed 3 bases, with 16 bases lying between them. Germline CDR1 reads GTSNPN; CDR2 reads SVGIG (reference sequence). This CDR3 contains 15 residues. The CDR3 here is CAWSAYGAQTDTQYF. As DNA, the CDR3 is TGTGCCTGGAGCGCATATGGGGCGCAGACAGATACGCAGTATTTT.

This sequence joins TRBV19 and TRBJ2-1, with 9 positions matching TRBD1. Germline CDR1 LNHDA, CDR2 SQIVND (reference sequence). V trimming: 5 bases; J trimming: 2 bases; junction bases outside the gene matches: 4. This CDR3 spans 15 amino acids. The DNA for the CDR3 is TGTGCCAGTAGTCTCCGACAGGGGGCCTACAATGAGCAGTTCTTC. It specifies CASSLRQGAYNEQFF.

The rearrangement links TRBV6-6 to TRBJ2-7, with a weak D call TRBD1 (5 bases). Trimming shortened V by 7 bases and J by 7 bases, and 14 bases separated the two germline ends. The length of the CDR3 is 12 residues. The germline V gene encodes CDR1 MNHNY and CDR2 SVGAGI (reference sequence). The CDR3 DNA reads as TGTGCCAGCAAGGGGCCAGGGCAAGAGCAGTACGTC. The encoded protein is CASKGPGQEQYV.

The chain carries TRBV27 and TRBJ2-2, with 8 positions matching TRBD2. CDR1 and CDR2 (germline): MNHEY, SMNVEV (reference sequence). This CDR3 has 16 amino acids. With 6 bases clipped from V and 0 bases from J, the junction kept 6 bases outside the gene matches. CDR3 DNA sequence: TGTGCCAGCAGCCTCGGACTAGCATCGAACACCGGGGAGCTGTTTTTT. It translates to CASSLGLASNTGELFF.

V is TRBV5-6 and J is TRBJ1-2; D is perhaps TRBD1 (6 bases). The V and J ends lost 1 base and 8 bases respectively, with 12 bases between them. CDR1 SGHDT and CDR2 YYEEEE come from the germline V gene. This CDR3 is 13 amino acids long. The CDR3 here is CASSLPAGVGYTF. DNA for the CDR3: TGTGCCAGCAGCTTGCCGGCAGGGGTGGGCTACACCTTC.

The genes are TRBV7-9 and TRBJ2-3; D is possibly TRBD2 (5 bases). The CDR3 runs to 15 residues. V lost 2 bases and J 3 bases, leaving 12 bases between the germline ends. The germline CDR1 and CDR2 sequences are SEHNR and FQNEAQ (reference sequence). The chain's CDR3 is CASSLRGVPTDTQYF. Written as DNA, the CDR3 is TGTGCCAGCAGCTTACGGGGTGTCCCTACAGATACGCAGTATTTT.

The CDR3 here is CASSLYDNEQFF. The CDR3 DNA is TGTGCCAGCAGCCTATATGACAATGAGCAGTTCTTC. The rearrangement joins TRBV27 to TRBJ2-1; D is uncertain. CDR1 is MNHEY, CDR2 SMNVEV, per germline (reference sequence). Trimming left V 6 bases short and J 5 bases short, with 8 bases between. The CDR3 has 12 residues.

The rearrangement links TRBV6-4 to TRBJ1-1; 8 positions match TRBD1. Trimming removed 4 bases from V and 8 bases from J; junction bases left unmatched: 3. This CDR3 is 12 amino acids long. The V gene's germline CDR1 is MRHNA and CDR2 SNTAGT. For the CDR3, the DNA is TGTGCCAGCAGTGCAACAGGGGGGGAAGCTTTCTTT. Encoded protein: CASSATGGEAFF.

The chain carries TRBV7-6 and TRBJ2-1; 11 bases line up with TRBD2. The germline CDR1 and CDR2 sequences are SGHVS and FNYEAQ. The CDR3 consists of 17 residues. After removal of 1 base from V and 7 bases from J, the junction contained 9 bases not matched to a gene. The CDR3 sequence: CASSLGLYSGGANEQFF. The CDR3 nucleotides are TGTGCCAGCAGCTTAGGTCTTTATAGCGGGGGGGCAAATGAGCAGTTCTTC.